The clone carrying this T cell receptor (beta chain) was seen a handful of times. In the library, each TCR cDNA molecule bore its own unique molecular identifier. Each CDR3 protein gets one entry after TCRdb re-called the 5' RACE reads with MiXCR. There are around 98,000 distinct CDR3 sequences in the sample; just under 20% occur only once, and 21% lies in the top ten. This specimen comes from a study of spatial heterogeneity in lung cancer. For the study at large: Samples were obtained from approximately 76 donors, all untreated early-stage non-small cell lung cancer patients.

This sample's time point: blood at routine non-recurrence follow-up after resection. The CDR3 extends over 13 amino acids. The germline V gene encodes CDR1 SGHAT and CDR2 FQDESV (reference sequence). V shed 0 bases and J shed 4 bases, with 7 bases lying between them. The chain links TRBV11-1 to TRBJ2-7; possibly TRBD2 for D (5 bases). Sequenced material: PBMCs, taken at follow-up. The receptor was isolated from a male donor with early-stage non-small cell lung cancer. CDR3 sequence (DNA): TGTGCCAGCAGCTTAGCTCGGGAATACGAGCAGTACTTC. Translating it yields CASSLAREYEQYF.